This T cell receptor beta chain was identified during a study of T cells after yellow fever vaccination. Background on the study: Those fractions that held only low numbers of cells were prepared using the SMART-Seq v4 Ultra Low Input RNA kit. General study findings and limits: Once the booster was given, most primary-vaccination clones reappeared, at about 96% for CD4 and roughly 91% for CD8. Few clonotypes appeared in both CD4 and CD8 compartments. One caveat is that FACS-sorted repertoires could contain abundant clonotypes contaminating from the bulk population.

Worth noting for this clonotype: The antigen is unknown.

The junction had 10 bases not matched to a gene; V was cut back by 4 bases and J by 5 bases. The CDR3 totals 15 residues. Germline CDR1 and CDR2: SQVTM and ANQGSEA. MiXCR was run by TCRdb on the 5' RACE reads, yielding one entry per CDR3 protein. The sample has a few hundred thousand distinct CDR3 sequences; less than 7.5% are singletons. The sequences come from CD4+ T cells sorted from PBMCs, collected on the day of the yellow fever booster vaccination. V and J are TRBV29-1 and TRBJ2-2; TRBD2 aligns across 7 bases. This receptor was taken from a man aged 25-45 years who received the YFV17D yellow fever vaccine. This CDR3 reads CSVGEGDYLTGELFF. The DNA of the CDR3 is TGCAGCGTTGGCGAAGGGGACTACTTAACCGGGGAGCTGTTTTTT.